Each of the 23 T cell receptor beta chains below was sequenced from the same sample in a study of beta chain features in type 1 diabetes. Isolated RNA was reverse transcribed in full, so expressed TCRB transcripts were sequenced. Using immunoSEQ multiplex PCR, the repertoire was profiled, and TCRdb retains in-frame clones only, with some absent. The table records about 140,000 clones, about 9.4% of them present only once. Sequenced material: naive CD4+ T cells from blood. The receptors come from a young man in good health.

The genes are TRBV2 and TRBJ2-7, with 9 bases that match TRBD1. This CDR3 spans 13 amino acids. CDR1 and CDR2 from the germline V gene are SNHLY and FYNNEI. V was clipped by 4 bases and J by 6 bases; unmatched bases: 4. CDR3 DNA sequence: TGTGCCAGCAGTGCACAGGGGGCTGCCGAGCAGTACTTC. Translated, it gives CASSAQGAAEQYF. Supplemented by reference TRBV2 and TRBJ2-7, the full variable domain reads EPEVTQTPSHQVTQMGQEVILRCVPISNHLYFYWYRQILGQKVEFLVSFYNNEISEKSEIFDDQFSVERPDGSNFTLKIRSTKLEDSAMYFCASSAQGAAEQYFGPGTRLTVT.

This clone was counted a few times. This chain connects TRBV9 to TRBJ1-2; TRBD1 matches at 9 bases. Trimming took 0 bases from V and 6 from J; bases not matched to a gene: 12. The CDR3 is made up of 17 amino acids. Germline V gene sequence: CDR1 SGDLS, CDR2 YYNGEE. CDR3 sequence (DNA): TGTGCCAGCAGCGTAGAGGACAGGGGCCCTTCACGGCATGGCTACACCTTC. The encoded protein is CASSVEDRGPSRHGYTF.

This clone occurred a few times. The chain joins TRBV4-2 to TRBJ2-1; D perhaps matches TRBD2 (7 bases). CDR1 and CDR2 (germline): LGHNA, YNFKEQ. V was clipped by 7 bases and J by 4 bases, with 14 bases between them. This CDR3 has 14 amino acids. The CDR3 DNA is TGTGCCAGCACTGACGGGGGGACATACAATGAGCAGTTCTTC. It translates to CASTDGGTYNEQFF.

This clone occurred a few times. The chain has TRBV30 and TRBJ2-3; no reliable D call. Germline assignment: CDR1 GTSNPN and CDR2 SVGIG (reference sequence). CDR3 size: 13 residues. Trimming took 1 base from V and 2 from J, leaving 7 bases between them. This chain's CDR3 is CAWSETYTDTQYF. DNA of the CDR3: TGTGCCTGGAGTGAGACTTACACAGATACGCAGTATTTT. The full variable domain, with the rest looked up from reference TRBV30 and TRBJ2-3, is SQTIHQWPATLVQPVGSPLSLECTVEGTSNPNLYWYRQAAGRGLQLLFYSVGIGQISSEVPQNLSASRPQDRQFILSSKKLLLSDSGFYLCAWSETYTDTQYFGPGTRLTVL.

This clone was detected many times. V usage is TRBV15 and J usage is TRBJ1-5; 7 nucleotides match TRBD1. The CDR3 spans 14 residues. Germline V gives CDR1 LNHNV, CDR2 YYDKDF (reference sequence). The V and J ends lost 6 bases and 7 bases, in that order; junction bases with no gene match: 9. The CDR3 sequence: CATRRAGGDQPQHF. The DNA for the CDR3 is TGTGCCACCAGAAGGGCAGGGGGAGACCAGCCCCAGCATTTT.

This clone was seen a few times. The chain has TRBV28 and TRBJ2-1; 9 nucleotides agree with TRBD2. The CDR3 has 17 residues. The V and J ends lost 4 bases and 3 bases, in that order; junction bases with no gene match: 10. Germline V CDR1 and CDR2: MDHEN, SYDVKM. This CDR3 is CASSSPGVAGVYNEQFF. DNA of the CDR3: TGTGCCAGCAGTTCTCCCGGGGTAGCGGGGGTCTACAATGAGCAGTTCTTC.

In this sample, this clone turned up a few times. The DNA of the CDR3 is TGTGCCAGCAGTTTTGGGCAGGGGAGAGGGAATGAAAAACTGTTTTTT. Translation: CASSFGQGRGNEKLFF. The chain combines TRBV28 with TRBJ1-4; possibly TRBD1 for D (6 bases). The CDR3 spans 16 residues. V was trimmed by 3 bases and J by 5 bases, leaving 16 bases between them. CDR1 is MDHEN, CDR2 SYDVKM, per germline.

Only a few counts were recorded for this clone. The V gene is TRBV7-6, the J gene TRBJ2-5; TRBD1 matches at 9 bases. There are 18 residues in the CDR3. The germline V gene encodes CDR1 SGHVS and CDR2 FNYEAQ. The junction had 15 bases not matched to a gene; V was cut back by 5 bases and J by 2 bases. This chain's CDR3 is CASSAWDRVRPQQETQYF. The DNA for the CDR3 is TGTGCCAGCAGCGCCTGGGACAGGGTCCGCCCCCAACAAGAGACCCAGTACTTC.

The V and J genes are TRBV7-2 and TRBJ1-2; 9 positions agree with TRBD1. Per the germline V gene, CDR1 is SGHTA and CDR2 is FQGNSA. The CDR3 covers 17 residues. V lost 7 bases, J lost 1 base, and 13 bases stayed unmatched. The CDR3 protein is CASNPRLGTGLNYGYTF. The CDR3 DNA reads TGTGCCAGCAATCCGCGGCTCGGGACAGGGCTTAACTATGGCTACACCTTC.

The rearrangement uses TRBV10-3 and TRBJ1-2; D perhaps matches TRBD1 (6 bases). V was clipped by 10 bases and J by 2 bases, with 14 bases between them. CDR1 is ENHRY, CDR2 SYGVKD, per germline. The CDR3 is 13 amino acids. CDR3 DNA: TGTGCCAGTCAGGCAGGGGTGAACTATGGCTACACCTTC. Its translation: CASQAGVNYGYTF.

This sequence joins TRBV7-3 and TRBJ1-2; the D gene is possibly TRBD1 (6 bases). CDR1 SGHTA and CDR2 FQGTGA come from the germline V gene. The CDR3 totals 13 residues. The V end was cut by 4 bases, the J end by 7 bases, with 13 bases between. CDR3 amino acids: CASSYPGAGGYTF. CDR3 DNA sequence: TGTGCCAGCAGCTACCCAGGGGCCGGTGGCTACACCTTC.

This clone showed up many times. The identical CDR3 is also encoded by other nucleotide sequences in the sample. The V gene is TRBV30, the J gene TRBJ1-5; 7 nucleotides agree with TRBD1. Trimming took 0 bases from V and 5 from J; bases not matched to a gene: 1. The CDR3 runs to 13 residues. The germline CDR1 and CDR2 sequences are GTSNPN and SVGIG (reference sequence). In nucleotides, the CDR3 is TGTGCCTGGAGTGTTACAGGGGATCAGCCCCAGCATTTT. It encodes CAWSVTGDQPQHF.

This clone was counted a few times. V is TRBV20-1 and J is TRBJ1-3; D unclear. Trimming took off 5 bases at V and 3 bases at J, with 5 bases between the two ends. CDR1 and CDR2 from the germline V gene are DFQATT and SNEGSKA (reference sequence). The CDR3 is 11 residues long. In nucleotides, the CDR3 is TGCAGTGCTGAGGGTGGAAACACCATATATTTT. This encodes CSAEGGNTIYF.

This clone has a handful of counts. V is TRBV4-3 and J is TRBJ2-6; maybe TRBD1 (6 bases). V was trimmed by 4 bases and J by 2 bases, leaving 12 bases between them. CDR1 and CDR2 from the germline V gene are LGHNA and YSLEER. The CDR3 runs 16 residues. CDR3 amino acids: CASSLSTGTGANVLTF. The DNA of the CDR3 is TGCGCCAGCAGCCTCTCAACAGGGACTGGGGCCAACGTCCTGACTTTC.

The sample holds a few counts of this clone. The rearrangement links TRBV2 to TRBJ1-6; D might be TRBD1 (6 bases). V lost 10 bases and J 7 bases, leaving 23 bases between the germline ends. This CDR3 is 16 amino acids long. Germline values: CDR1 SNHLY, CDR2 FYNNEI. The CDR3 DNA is TGTGCCACCGAGAAATTACAGGGAGTAAAGAATTCACCCCTCCACTTT. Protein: CATEKLQGVKNSPLHF.

The CDR3 here is CASSLSQPQHF. CDR3 nucleotide sequence: TGTGCCAGCAGCTTGAGCCAGCCCCAGCATTTT. The V and J genes are TRBV5-8 and TRBJ1-5; no firm D call. CDR3 length: 11 amino acids. Trimming removed 1 base at V and 7 bases at J, with 3 bases between. Germline values: CDR1 SGHTS, CDR2 YDEGEE.

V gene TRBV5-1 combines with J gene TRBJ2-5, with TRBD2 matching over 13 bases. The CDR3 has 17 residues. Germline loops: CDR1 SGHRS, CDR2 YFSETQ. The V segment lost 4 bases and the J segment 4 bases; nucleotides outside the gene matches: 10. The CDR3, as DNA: TGCGCCAGCAGCCCCGGGACTAGCGGGGTCGTGGGAGAGACCCAGTACTTC. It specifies CASSPGTSGVVGETQYF.

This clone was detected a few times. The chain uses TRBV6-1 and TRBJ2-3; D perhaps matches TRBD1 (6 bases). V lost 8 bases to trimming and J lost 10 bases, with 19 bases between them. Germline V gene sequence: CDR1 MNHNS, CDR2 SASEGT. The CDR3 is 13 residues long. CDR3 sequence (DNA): TGTGCCAGCGACCAGGGGTCCGCCGAAGCGCAGTATTTT. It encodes CASDQGSAEAQYF.

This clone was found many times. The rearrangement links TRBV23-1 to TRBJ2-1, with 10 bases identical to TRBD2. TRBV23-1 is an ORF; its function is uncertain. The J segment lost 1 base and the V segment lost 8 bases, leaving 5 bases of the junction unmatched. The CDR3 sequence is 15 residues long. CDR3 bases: TGCGCCAGCGAAAATAGCGGGGGGTCCTACAATGAGCAGTTCTTC. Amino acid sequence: CASENSGGSYNEQFF.

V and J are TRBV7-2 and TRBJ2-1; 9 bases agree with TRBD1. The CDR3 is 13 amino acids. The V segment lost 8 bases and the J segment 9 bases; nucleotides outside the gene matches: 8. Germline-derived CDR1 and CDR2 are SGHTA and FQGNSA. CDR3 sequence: CASADRGRSEQFF. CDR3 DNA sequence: TGTGCCAGCGCGGACAGGGGACGGAGTGAGCAGTTCTTC.

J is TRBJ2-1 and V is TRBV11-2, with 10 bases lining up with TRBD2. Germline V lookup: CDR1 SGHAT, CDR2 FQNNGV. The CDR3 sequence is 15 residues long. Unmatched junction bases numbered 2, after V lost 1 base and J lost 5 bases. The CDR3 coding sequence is TGTGCCAGCAGCTTAGTAGCGGGGGGTAACAATGAGCAGTTCTTC. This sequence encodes CASSLVAGGNNEQFF.

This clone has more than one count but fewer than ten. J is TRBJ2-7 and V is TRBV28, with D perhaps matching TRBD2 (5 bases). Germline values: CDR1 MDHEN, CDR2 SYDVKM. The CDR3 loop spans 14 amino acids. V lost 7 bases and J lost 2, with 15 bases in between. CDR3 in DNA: TGTGCCAGCAATCGCGACGGGATAACCTACGAGCAGTACTTC. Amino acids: CASNRDGITYEQYF.

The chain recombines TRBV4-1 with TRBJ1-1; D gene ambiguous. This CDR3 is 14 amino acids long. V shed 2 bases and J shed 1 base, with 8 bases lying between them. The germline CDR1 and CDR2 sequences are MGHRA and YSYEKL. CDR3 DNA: TGCGCCAGCAGCCAATCCTGGCAGAACACTGAAGCTTTCTTT. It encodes CASSQSWQNTEAFF.